The present T cell receptor (beta chain) was sequenced within a study of human versus mouse CDR3 diversity and MHC coevolution. Study-level results: About 1.7 million TCR beta clonotypes were estimated for humans, the largest repertoire. On average, humans showed more CDR3 deletions and insertions than mice. Over five MHC II alleles selected the human T cells.

Some clones are missing from TCRdb's copy, which holds only in-frame ones; the method was immunoSEQ multiplex PCR. The sample holds about 81,000 clones, roughly 93% seen once. A word on this clone: The antigen is undetermined.

What was sequenced was naive CD4+ T cells from blood. The subset was: CD45RO-negative CD62L-positive naive CD4 T cells. This TCR was recovered from a person aged 25-75 years in good health.

Written as DNA, the CDR3 is TGTGCCAGCAGCGAGGGACTAGCGGGGGCGCGGGAGACCCAGTACTTC. Its protein product is CASSEGLAGARETQYF. The rearrangement uses TRBV9 and TRBJ2-5; the match to TRBD2 covers 14 bases. This CDR3 spans 16 amino acids. Germline-derived CDR1 and CDR2 are SGDLS and YYNGEE. With V trimmed by 3 bases and J by 5 bases, 6 bases remained unmatched.